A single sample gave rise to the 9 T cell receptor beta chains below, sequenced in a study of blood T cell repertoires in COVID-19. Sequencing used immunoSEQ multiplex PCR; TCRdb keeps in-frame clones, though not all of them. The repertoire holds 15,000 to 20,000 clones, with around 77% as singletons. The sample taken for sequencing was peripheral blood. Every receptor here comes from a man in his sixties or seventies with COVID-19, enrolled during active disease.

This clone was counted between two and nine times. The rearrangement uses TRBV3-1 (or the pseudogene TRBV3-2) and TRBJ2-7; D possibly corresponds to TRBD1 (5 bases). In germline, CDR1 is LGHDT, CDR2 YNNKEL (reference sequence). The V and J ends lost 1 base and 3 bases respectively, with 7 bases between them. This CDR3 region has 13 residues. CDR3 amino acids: CASSQAGNYEQYF. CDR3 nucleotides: TGTGCCAGCAGCCAAGCAGGGAACTACGAGCAGTACTTC.

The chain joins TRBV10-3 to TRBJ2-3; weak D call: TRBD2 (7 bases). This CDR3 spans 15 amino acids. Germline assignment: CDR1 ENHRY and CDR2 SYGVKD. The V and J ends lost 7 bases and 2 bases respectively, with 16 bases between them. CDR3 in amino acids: CAINSAGDTTDTQYF. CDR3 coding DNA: TGTGCCATCAACTCGGCGGGGGACACCACAGATACGCAGTATTTT.

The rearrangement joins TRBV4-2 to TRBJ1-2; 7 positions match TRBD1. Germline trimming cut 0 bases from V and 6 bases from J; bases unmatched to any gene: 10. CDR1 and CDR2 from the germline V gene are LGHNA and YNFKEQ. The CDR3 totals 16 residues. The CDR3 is CASSQEQGGDWDGYTF. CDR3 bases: TGTGCCAGCAGCCAAGAGCAAGGGGGCGACTGGGATGGCTACACCTTC.

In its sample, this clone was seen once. For the CDR3, the DNA is TGTGCCAGCAGTGCCTTTTCCGACAGAGCAACTAATGAAAAACTGTTTTTT. This encodes CASSAFSDRATNEKLFF. The chain has TRBV2 and TRBJ1-4; D possibly corresponds to TRBD1 (5 bases). V lost 4 bases to trimming and J lost 0 bases, with 15 bases between them. This CDR3 region has 17 residues. The V gene's germline CDR1 is SNHLY and CDR2 FYNNEI.

The CDR3: CASSLTEGGAQPQHF. The CDR3, as DNA: TGTGCCAGCAGCCTTACGGAGGGTGGAGCTCAGCCCCAGCATTTT. The genes are TRBV6-5 and TRBJ1-5; D is unclear. Germline values: CDR1 MNHEY, CDR2 SVGAGI. The V end lost 6 bases, the J end lost 6 bases, and 18 bases lay between the germline ends. This CDR3 spans 15 amino acids.

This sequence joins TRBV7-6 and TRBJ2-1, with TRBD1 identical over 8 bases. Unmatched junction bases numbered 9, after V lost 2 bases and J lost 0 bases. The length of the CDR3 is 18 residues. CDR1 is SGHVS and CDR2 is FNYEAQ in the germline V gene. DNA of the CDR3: TGTGCCAGCAGCTTAAGGACAGGGATTCCCAGCTCCTACAATGAGCAGTTCTTC. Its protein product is CASSLRTGIPSSYNEQFF. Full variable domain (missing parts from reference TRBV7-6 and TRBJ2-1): GAGVSQSPRYKVTKRGQDVALRCDPISGHVSLYWYRQALGQGPEFLTYFNYEAQQDKSGLPNDRFSAERPEGSISTLTIQRTEQRDSAMYRCASSLRTGIPSSYNEQFFGPGTRLTVL.

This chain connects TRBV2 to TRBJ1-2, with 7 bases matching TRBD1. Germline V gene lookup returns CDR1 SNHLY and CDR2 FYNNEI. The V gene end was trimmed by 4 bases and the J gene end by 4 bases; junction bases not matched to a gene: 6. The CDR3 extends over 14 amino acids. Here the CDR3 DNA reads TGTGCCAGCAGTGGGGACAGAGTTCTCTATGGCTACACCTTC. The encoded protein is CASSGDRVLYGYTF.

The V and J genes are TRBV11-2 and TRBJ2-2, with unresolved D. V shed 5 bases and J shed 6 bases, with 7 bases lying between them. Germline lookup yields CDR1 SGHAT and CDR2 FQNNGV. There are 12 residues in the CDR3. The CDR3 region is CASSVYSGELFF. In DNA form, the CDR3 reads TGTGCCAGCAGCGTCTACTCCGGGGAGCTGTTTTTT. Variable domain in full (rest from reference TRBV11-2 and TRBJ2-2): EAGVAQSPRYKIIEKRQSVAFWCNPISGHATLYWYQQILGQGPKLLIQFQNNGVVDDSQLPKDRFSAERLKGVDSTLKIQPAKLEDSAVYLCASSVYSGELFFGEGSRLTVL.

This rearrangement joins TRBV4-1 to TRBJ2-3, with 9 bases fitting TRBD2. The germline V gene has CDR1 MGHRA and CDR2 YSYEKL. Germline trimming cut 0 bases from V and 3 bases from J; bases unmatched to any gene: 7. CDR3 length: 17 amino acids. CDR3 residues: CASSQDTWSGGTDTQYF. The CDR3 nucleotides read TGCGCCAGCAGCCAAGATACTTGGAGCGGGGGGACAGATACGCAGTATTTT.